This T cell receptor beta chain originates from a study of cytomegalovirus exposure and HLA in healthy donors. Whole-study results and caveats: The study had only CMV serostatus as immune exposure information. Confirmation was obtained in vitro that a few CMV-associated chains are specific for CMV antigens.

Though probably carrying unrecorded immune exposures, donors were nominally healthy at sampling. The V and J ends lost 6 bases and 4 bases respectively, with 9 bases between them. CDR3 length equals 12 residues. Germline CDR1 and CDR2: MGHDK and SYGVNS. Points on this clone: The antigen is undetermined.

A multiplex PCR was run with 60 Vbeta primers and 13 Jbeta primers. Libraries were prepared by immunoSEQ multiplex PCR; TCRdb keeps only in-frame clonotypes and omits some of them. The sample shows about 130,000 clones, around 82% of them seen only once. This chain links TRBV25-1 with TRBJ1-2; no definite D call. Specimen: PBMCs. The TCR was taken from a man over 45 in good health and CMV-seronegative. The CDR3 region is CASSEIGYGYTF. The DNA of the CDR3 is TGTGCCAGCAGCGAAATCGGCTATGGCTACACCTTC.